These 8 T cell receptor beta chains share one sample of origin, sequenced in a study of cytomegalovirus exposure and HLA in healthy donors. Amplification used 60 Vbeta primers and 13 Jbeta primers. Some clones are missing from TCRdb's copy, which holds only in-frame ones; the method was immunoSEQ multiplex PCR. The sample lists 180,000 or so clones; 76% were seen once. The sequenced sample consisted of PBMCs. These receptors all stem from a man between 18 and 35 years old in good health and CMV-seronegative.

J is TRBJ1-1 and V is TRBV5-4; possible D gene TRBD1, 5 bases. CDR1 and CDR2 (germline): SGHNT, YYREEE (reference sequence). Trimming left V 4 bases short and J 5 bases short, with 18 bases between. The CDR3 has 15 residues. The CDR3 bases are TGTGCCAGCAGCCCGGTCGGGACTAAGGGTACTGAAGCTTTCTTT. The encoded protein is CASSPVGTKGTEAFF.

V gene TRBV7-6 combines with J gene TRBJ1-6; TRBD1 agrees at 8 bases. The ends lost 4 bases at V and 6 bases at J; junction bases unmatched: 11. The CDR3 consists of 17 residues. Germline loops: CDR1 SGHVS, CDR2 FNYEAQ. The CDR3 here is CASSSSQGVRLNSPLHF. The CDR3 bases are TGTGCCAGCAGCTCCTCACAGGGGGTGAGGCTTAATTCACCCCTCCACTTT.

The chain employs TRBV9 and TRBJ2-3; 7 bases map to TRBD2. Germline V gene lookup returns CDR1 SGDLS and CDR2 YYNGEE. The CDR3 totals 16 residues. V shed 4 bases and J 5 bases; nucleotides not matched to a gene: 13. The CDR3 sequence is CASSPFAGELGDTQYF. CDR3 coding DNA: TGTGCCAGCAGCCCCTTCGCGGGGGAGCTGGGAGATACGCAGTATTTT. The complete variable domain, with remaining parts taken from reference TRBV9 and TRBJ2-3, reads DSGVTQTPKHLITATGQRVTLRCSPRSGDLSVYWYQQSLDQGLQFLIQYYNGEERAKGNILERFSAQQFPDLHSELNLSSLELGDSALYFCASSPFAGELGDTQYFGPGTRLTVL.

The rearrangement uses TRBV11-2 and TRBJ1-2; 7 bases match TRBD1. Germline loops: CDR1 SGHAT, CDR2 FQNNGV. CDR3 length: 15 residues. J gave up 5 bases and V 3 bases, and 9 bases lay outside the gene matches. CDR3 nucleotide sequence: TGTGCCAGCAGCTTTAGTATGGGACAGCAATATGGCTACACCTTC. Translation gives CASSFSMGQQYGYTF.

V and J are TRBV12-1 and TRBJ2-3; the table's D gene call, TRBD1, was not cross checked with the DNA. TRBV12-1 is annotated as a pseudogene. The CDR3 spans 18 residues. CDR3 nucleotides: TGTGCCAGCAGCTCCAACCCGCGCCACAGGGGGGGCACAGATACGCAGTATTTT. It encodes CASSSNPRHRGGTDTQYF.

This chain connects TRBV7-6 to TRBJ2-7; no definite D call. The V gene's germline CDR1 is SGHVS and CDR2 FNYEAQ. The V gene lost 1 base and the J gene lost 4 bases, with 8 bases spanning the gap. The CDR3 consists of 13 residues. The CDR3 loop reads CASSLGELYEQYF. Here the CDR3 DNA reads TGTGCCAGCAGCTTAGGAGAACTATACGAGCAGTACTTC.

CDR3 sequence reads: CASSSQGELREQYF. CDR3 bases: TGTGCCAGCAGCTCACAGGGGGAACTGAGAGAGCAGTACTTC. This rearrangement joins TRBV5-4 to TRBJ2-7; 8 nucleotides agree with TRBD1. The length of the CDR3 is 14 residues. With V trimmed by 3 bases and J by 7 bases, 9 bases remained unmatched. The germline gives CDR1 SGHNT, CDR2 YYREEE (reference sequence). Looking up the rest from reference TRBV5-4 and TRBJ2-7 gives the full variable domain: ETGVTQSPTHLIKTRGQQVTLRCSSQSGHNTVSWYQQALGQGPQFIFQYYREEENGRGNFPPRFSGLQFPNYSSELNVNALELDDSALYLCASSSQGELREQYFGPGTRLTVT.

This clone was found a few times. The J gene is TRBJ1-1, the V gene TRBV5-1, with D uncertain. With 4 bases removed from V and 7 bases from J, the gap between germline ends came to 20 bases. Germline CDR1 and CDR2: SGHRS and YFSETQ. This CDR3 region has 15 residues. DNA of the CDR3: TGCGCCAGCAGCCCGGGAATTACGGGGAAAATTGAAGCTTTCTTT. This encodes CASSPGITGKIEAFF.